Presented here are 3 T cell receptor beta chains from one specimen sequenced in a study of cytotoxic CD8 clonotypes in ibrutinib-treated CLL. Sequenced by immunoSEQ multiplex PCR; TCRdb stores in-frame clones only, minus some. Among 120,000 to 150,000 clones listed, less than 95% were seen once. The sequencing used PBMCs, collected after 12 months of ibrutinib treatment. All receptors derive from a human donor with chronic lymphocytic leukemia.

The chain links TRBV6-5 to TRBJ2-5, with D unresolved. Germline V gene sequence: CDR1 MNHEY, CDR2 SVGAGI. The CDR3 spans 14 residues. Trimming pared 6 bases from V and 5 bases from J, leaving 16 bases between. The CDR3 spells CASSLTLTQETQYF. As DNA, the CDR3 is TGTGCCAGCAGCCTGACCCTTACCCAGGAGACCCAGTACTTC.

This clone has a handful of counts. V and J are TRBV27 and TRBJ2-2; D unclear. V dropped 4 bases and J dropped 6 bases, with 0 bases sitting between them. The CDR3 runs 10 residues. Germline values: CDR1 MNHEY, CDR2 SMNVEV (reference sequence). CDR3 nucleotide sequence: TGTGCCAGCAGTTCCGGGGAGCTGTTTTTT. As protein: CASSSGELFF.

The rearrangement links TRBV28 to TRBJ2-7, with unresolved D. With 6 bases removed from V and 5 bases from J, the gap between germline ends came to 8 bases. The CDR3 consists of 11 residues. Germline lookup yields CDR1 MDHEN and CDR2 SYDVKM. The CDR3 DNA is TGTGCCAGCAGGGGTGGGAACGAGCAGTACTTC. This translates into CASRGGNEQYF.